The clone carrying this TCR beta chain was found once. Trimming removed 2 bases at V and 2 bases at J, with 16 bases between. This CDR3 contains 16 residues. Germline V gene sequence: CDR1 SNHLY, CDR2 FYNNEI. This record comes from a study of radiotherapy plus CTLA-4 blockade in lung cancer. On the study more broadly: Objective responses were recorded in roughly 17% of patients, with disease control recorded in 25% to 40%.

This table comes from immunoSEQ multiplex PCR, and its TCRdb copy is limited to in-frame clones, with some not included. The data contain 80,000 to 95,000 clones, less than 90% of them singletons. The chain carries TRBV2 and TRBJ2-7; D is possibly TRBD1 (6 bases). The sequenced sample was peripheral blood, obtained from a patient treated with radiotherapy plus ipilimumab. The sequence was obtained from a human donor with non-small cell lung cancer who had stable disease on radiotherapy plus ipilimumab. Here the CDR3 reads CASSEWGWGQTYEQYF. In DNA form, the CDR3 reads TGTGCCAGCAGTGAATGGGGGTGGGGACAAACCTACGAGCAGTACTTC.